This entry is about one T cell receptor beta chain. PCR involved 60 Vbeta and 13 Jbeta primers. Assay: immunoSEQ multiplex PCR; the TCRdb copy retains only in-frame clones and omits some. The sample holds more than 85,000 clones, approximately 12% seen once. This sample is part of a study of cytomegalovirus exposure and HLA in healthy donors. About the study: Findings of an earlier analysis included about 100 million unique TCR beta sequences from 190 million or so T cells.

Deletions cut 5 bases from V and 6 bases from J, with 22 bases between. The CDR3 has 15 residues. In germline, CDR1 is GTSNPN, CDR2 SVGIG (reference sequence). Specimen: PBMCs. This receptor was identified in a man aged 35 to 55 in good health and CMV-seropositive. This chain links TRBV30 with TRBJ2-5, with D tentatively TRBD1 (6 bases). The CDR3 here is CAWSGSSRGLQTQYF. As DNA, the CDR3 is TGTGCCTGGTCGGGTAGCTCCAGGGGCCTCCAGACCCAGTACTTC.